A single sample is the source of the 29 T cell receptor beta chains below, sequenced in a study of tumor-infiltrating lymphocytes in localized non-small cell lung cancer. Assay used: immunoSEQ multiplex PCR; TCRdb lists only in-frame clones, some missing. Among 2,900 or so clones, approximately 50% were seen once, and the ten largest hold approximately 22%. Sample: uninvolved lung tissue not adjacent to the tumor. Receptors originate from a human donor with non-small cell lung cancer.

This clone was detected only a few times. This sequence joins TRBV5-1 and TRBJ1-1; D perhaps matches TRBD1 (6 bases). V lost 2 bases to trimming and J lost 1 base, with 12 bases between them. Germline values: CDR1 SGHRS, CDR2 YFSETQ. CDR3 length: 15 residues. As DNA, the CDR3 is TGCGCCAGCAGCTTTCCGGACAGAACGAACACTGAAGCTTTCTTT. This codes for CASSFPDRTNTEAFF.

The CDR3 bases are TGTGCCAGCAGTTATAGACTAGCGGAAGAGACCCAGTACTTC. Translation: CASSYRLAEETQYF. The chain combines TRBV6-5 with TRBJ2-5, with 9 positions matching TRBD2. This CDR3 has 14 residues. Germline loops: CDR1 MNHEY, CDR2 SVGAGI. J was trimmed by 3 bases and V by 3 bases; bases with no gene match: 2.

The chain joins TRBV5-6 to TRBJ2-1; 11 nucleotides match TRBD2. The germline gives CDR1 SGHDT, CDR2 YYEEEE. V was pared by 2 bases and J by 9 bases, with 7 bases of the junction left unmatched. The CDR3 covers 15 residues. CDR3 sequence reads: CASSFLAGGPGEQFF. As DNA, the CDR3 is TGTGCCAGCAGCTTCTTAGCGGGAGGGCCTGGTGAGCAGTTCTTC.

The chain uses TRBV4-2 and TRBJ2-3; D unresolved. The CDR3 sequence is 14 residues long. Trimming left V 0 bases short and J 5 bases short, with 9 bases between. The germline CDR1 and CDR2 sequences are LGHNA and YNFKEQ. CDR3: CASSQDNEIDTQYF. The CDR3 coding sequence is TGTGCCAGCAGCCAAGATAACGAGATAGATACGCAGTATTTT.

The chain employs TRBV7-8 and TRBJ1-5; the D is unclear. This CDR3 contains 14 residues. Trimming took 2 bases from V and 0 from J, leaving 5 bases between them. Germline loops: CDR1 SGHVS, CDR2 FQNEAQ. The CDR3 region is CASSLLTSNQPQHF. CDR3 in DNA: TGTGCCAGCAGCTTACTCACTAGCAATCAGCCCCAGCATTTT.

The chain recombines TRBV2 with TRBJ2-1, with 8 bases that match TRBD1. V was clipped by 6 bases and J by 11 bases; unmatched bases: 6. The germline V gene has CDR1 SNHLY and CDR2 FYNNEI. The CDR3 has 12 residues. The CDR3 coding sequence is TGTGCCAGCAGCACTCGGACAGGGCAGCAGTTCTTC. Residues: CASSTRTGQQFF. Combining the CDR3 with reference TRBV2 and TRBJ2-1 gives the whole variable domain EPEVTQTPSHQVTQMGQEVILRCVPISNHLYFYWYRQILGQKVEFLVSFYNNEISEKSEIFDDQFSVERPDGSNFTLKIRSTKLEDSAMYFCASSTRTGQQFFGPGTRLTVL.

J is TRBJ2-7 and V is TRBV6-1; the match to TRBD1 covers 10 bases. The V segment lost 1 base and the J segment 3 bases; nucleotides outside the gene matches: 6. The V gene's germline CDR1 is MNHNS and CDR2 SASEGT. The length of the CDR3 is 16 residues. Here the CDR3 reads CASSEVVGQGGYEQYF. CDR3 nucleotide sequence: TGTGCCAGCAGTGAAGTAGTCGGACAGGGGGGCTACGAGCAGTACTTC.

The V call is TRBV7-2, the J call TRBJ2-7; the D gene is possibly TRBD2 (5 bases). This CDR3 has 14 amino acids. Germline values: CDR1 SGHTA, CDR2 FQGNSA. The germline V and J ends were trimmed by 2 bases and 3 bases, with 11 bases remaining between them. The CDR3 nucleotides are TGTGCCAGCAGCTTATCCGGGGAACTCTACGAGCAGTACTTC. This translates into CASSLSGELYEQYF.

In its sample, this clone was seen a few times. The rearrangement uses TRBV2 and TRBJ1-1; TRBD1 aligns across 8 bases. The trim removed 2 bases at V and 5 bases at J, leaving 10 bases unmatched. Germline V gene lookup returns CDR1 SNHLY and CDR2 FYNNEI. This CDR3 comprises 16 residues. CDR3 residues: CASSEQAGGAGTEAFF. Written as DNA, the CDR3 is TGTGCCAGCAGTGAACAAGCAGGGGGCGCGGGAACTGAAGCTTTCTTT. Drawing the rest from reference TRBV2 and TRBJ1-1, the complete variable domain is EPEVTQTPSHQVTQMGQEVILRCVPISNHLYFYWYRQILGQKVEFLVSFYNNEISEKSEIFDDQFSVERPDGSNFTLKIRSTKLEDSAMYFCASSEQAGGAGTEAFFGQGTRLTVV.

This chain joins TRBV30 and TRBJ2-5; TRBD2 matches 9 bases. V gave up 0 bases and J gave up 5 bases; unmatched junction bases: 7. The germline V gene has CDR1 GTSNPN and CDR2 SVGIG (reference sequence). This CDR3 is 15 amino acids long. In nucleotides, the CDR3 is TGTGCCTGGAGTGTTAGCGGGAGAGGTGAGGAGACCCAGTACTTC. Its protein product is CAWSVSGRGEETQYF.

This clone was counted between two and nine times. The gene calls are TRBV5-1 and TRBJ2-1; 8 nucleotides align to TRBD2. Germline V lookup: CDR1 SGHRS, CDR2 YFSETQ. V lost 6 bases, J lost 5 bases, and 7 bases stayed unmatched. The CDR3 extends over 14 amino acids. The CDR3 region has the DNA TGCGCCAGCACTATGGCGGGAGGCCACAATGAGCAGTTCTTC. Protein sequence: CASTMAGGHNEQFF.

The gene calls are TRBV30 and TRBJ2-2; D may be TRBD2 (5 bases). The germline V gene has CDR1 GTSNPN and CDR2 SVGIG (reference sequence). This CDR3 region has 14 residues. Trimming removed 0 bases at V and 7 bases at J, with 12 bases between. The CDR3 region has the DNA TGTGCCTGGAGTGTTCTAGCTGGTAGCGGGGAGCTGTTTTTT. Protein sequence: CAWSVLAGSGELFF.

The chain recombines TRBV30 with TRBJ1-5, with D maybe TRBD1 (5 bases). Trimming cost V 1 base and J 4 bases, with 14 bases left between them. Germline CDR1 is GTSNPN and CDR2 is SVGIG (reference sequence). The CDR3 length is 15 residues. DNA for the CDR3: TGTGCCTGGAGTGCGGGGGGGGACGGGAATCAGCCCCAGCATTTT. This sequence encodes CAWSAGGDGNQPQHF.

The rearrangement joins TRBV20-1 to TRBJ2-7; 9 bases match TRBD2. The CDR3 is 11 amino acids. Trimming took 8 bases from V and 5 from J; bases not matched to a gene: 4. From germline, CDR1 is DFQATT and CDR2 SNEGSKA (reference sequence). CDR3: CSSGLADEQYF. In nucleotides, the CDR3 is TGCAGTTCGGGACTAGCAGACGAGCAGTACTTC.

The J gene is TRBJ1-1, the V gene TRBV29-1, with D perhaps matching TRBD1 (6 bases). This CDR3 is built from 14 residues. Germline CDR1 and CDR2: SQVTM and ANQGSEA. Trimming removed 5 bases from V and 1 base from J, with 14 bases in between. CDR3 protein: CSVRTVSQNTEAFF. The CDR3 nucleotides are TGCAGCGTTAGGACAGTTTCCCAGAACACTGAAGCTTTCTTT.

This chain connects TRBV10-1 to TRBJ2-3; the match to TRBD2 covers 11 bases. The CDR3 is 14 amino acids. Germline V gives CDR1 WNHNN, CDR2 SYGVQD (reference sequence). Trimming at V came to 3 bases and at J to 13 bases, leaving 9 bases not matched to a gene. The CDR3 bases are TGCGCCAGCAGTGAAGGCCTAGCGGGAGGCAGGAAGTATTTT. This gives the protein CASSEGLAGGRKYF.

This chain links TRBV30 with TRBJ2-1; TRBD2 might be the D (6 bases). Germline V gives CDR1 GTSNPN, CDR2 SVGIG (reference sequence). CDR3 length equals 13 residues. V gave up 1 base and J gave up 9 bases, with 13 bases separating them. The CDR3 DNA is TGTGCCTGGAGTGCCATCCAGGGAGGTGAGCAGTTCTTC. This sequence encodes CAWSAIQGGEQFF.

V is TRBV5-1 and J is TRBJ2-5, with 10 nucleotides matching TRBD2. CDR3 length: 13 residues. CDR1 is SGHRS, CDR2 YFSETQ, per germline. V trimming: 8 bases; J trimming: 4 bases; junction bases outside the gene matches: 5. CDR3 nucleotide sequence: TGCGCCAGTTCAGCGGGAGGGGGAGAGACCCAGTACTTC. Amino acid sequence: CASSAGGGETQYF.

This chain joins TRBV5-1 and TRBJ2-1; a weak D match, TRBD2 (7 bases). Between the trimmed V and J ends, which lost 4 bases and 3 bases, there was a span of 14 bases. This CDR3 has 15 residues. Germline loops: CDR1 SGHRS, CDR2 YFSETQ. The CDR3 here is CASSPSGTIYNEQFF. The CDR3 coding sequence is TGCGCCAGCAGCCCCAGCGGGACAATCTACAATGAGCAGTTCTTC.

This chain uses TRBV2 with TRBJ2-3; unclear D gene. V lost 2 bases, J lost 13 bases, and 10 bases lay in between. The CDR3 contains 11 residues. Germline V CDR1 and CDR2: SNHLY, FYNNEI. In DNA form, the CDR3 reads TGTGCCAGCAGTGAAACGCTTGGGGAGTATTTT. Protein sequence: CASSETLGEYF.

The chain uses TRBV30 and TRBJ2-6; maybe TRBD2 (6 bases). The germline CDR1 and CDR2 sequences are GTSNPN and SVGIG (reference sequence). Trimming shortened V by 3 bases and J by 7 bases, and 16 bases separated the two germline ends. CDR3 length equals 15 residues. The CDR3 here is CAWSRPGGRANVLTF. The CDR3 DNA reads TGTGCCTGGAGCCGCCCAGGAGGGAGAGCCAACGTCCTGACTTTC.

This clone was seen a few times. This chain links TRBV6-6 with TRBJ2-7, with no clear D. V was pared by 0 bases and J by 6 bases, with 12 bases between. Germline loops: CDR1 MNHNY, CDR2 SVGAGI (reference sequence). This CDR3 has 14 residues. In DNA form, the CDR3 reads TGTGCCAGCAGTTACTCGAGAACAGATGGCGAGCAGTACTTC. It is translated as CASSYSRTDGEQYF.

The J gene is TRBJ2-7, the V gene TRBV5-4; D might be TRBD2 (6 bases). CDR1 is SGHNT, CDR2 YYREEE, per germline (reference sequence). The V gene lost 2 bases and the J gene lost 6 bases, with 15 bases spanning the gap. The CDR3 contains 14 residues. The CDR3: CASSFNIPGGEQYF. The CDR3 nucleotides read TGTGCCAGCAGCTTTAACATCCCCGGGGGCGAGCAGTACTTC.

This sequence joins TRBV6-1 and TRBJ1-3; D call uncertain. The length of the CDR3 is 13 residues. Trimming shortened V by 6 bases and J by 4 bases, and 10 bases separated the two germline ends. Germline CDR1 is MNHNS and CDR2 is SASEGT. DNA for the CDR3: TGTGCCAGCAGGGAGGACTCCGGAAACACCATATATTTT. Protein product: CASREDSGNTIYF.

The chain joins TRBV30 to TRBJ2-3; 7 bases agree with TRBD2. In germline, CDR1 is GTSNPN, CDR2 SVGIG (reference sequence). V shed 5 bases and J 2 bases; nucleotides not matched to a gene: 4. The CDR3 covers 13 residues. This CDR3 reads CAWGEGHTDTQYF. CDR3 bases: TGTGCCTGGGGGGAGGGTCACACAGATACGCAGTATTTT.

The chain carries TRBV5-1 and TRBJ1-5; D is possibly TRBD1 (6 bases). Germline assignment: CDR1 SGHRS and CDR2 YFSETQ. The CDR3 totals 13 residues. Trimming took off 5 bases at V and 5 bases at J, with 11 bases between the two ends. CDR3 sequence (DNA): TGCGCCAGCAGTCAGAACAGGGATCAGCCCCAGCATTTT. Protein: CASSQNRDQPQHF. The whole variable domain, filled in from reference TRBV5-1 and TRBJ1-5, reads KAGVTQTPRYLIKTRGQQVTLSCSPISGHRSVSWYQQTPGQGLQFLFEYFSETQRNKGNFPGRFSGRQFSNSRSEMNVSTLELGDSALYLCASSQNRDQPQHFGDGTRLSIL.

J is TRBJ2-1 and V is TRBV14; D call uncertain. Trimming cost V 0 bases and J 2 bases, with 20 bases left between them. The germline CDR1 and CDR2 sequences are SGHDN and FVKESK. The CDR3 is made up of 19 amino acids. The CDR3 DNA reads TGTGCCAGCAGCCAAGAATTCTTCTCTAGATCGAGCACCTACAATGAGCAGTTCTTC. Amino acid sequence: CASSQEFFSRSSTYNEQFF.

The chain employs TRBV5-1 and TRBJ2-3, with unresolved D. Trimming took 0 bases from V and 2 from J, leaving 10 bases between them. Germline CDR1 SGHRS, CDR2 YFSETQ. The length of the CDR3 is 15 residues. CDR3 region: CASSLVGTTTDTQYF. The CDR3 region has the DNA TGCGCCAGCAGCTTGGTGGGAACCACCACAGATACGCAGTATTTT.

The rearrangement joins TRBV7-6 to TRBJ2-1; D unclear. Germline CDR1 is SGHVS and CDR2 is FNYEAQ. V was pared by 2 bases and J by 10 bases, with 18 bases between. This CDR3 has 15 residues. This chain's CDR3 is CASSLRVGNFGEQFF. The CDR3 nucleotides are TGTGCCAGCAGCTTAAGGGTCGGTAATTTTGGAGAGCAGTTCTTC.